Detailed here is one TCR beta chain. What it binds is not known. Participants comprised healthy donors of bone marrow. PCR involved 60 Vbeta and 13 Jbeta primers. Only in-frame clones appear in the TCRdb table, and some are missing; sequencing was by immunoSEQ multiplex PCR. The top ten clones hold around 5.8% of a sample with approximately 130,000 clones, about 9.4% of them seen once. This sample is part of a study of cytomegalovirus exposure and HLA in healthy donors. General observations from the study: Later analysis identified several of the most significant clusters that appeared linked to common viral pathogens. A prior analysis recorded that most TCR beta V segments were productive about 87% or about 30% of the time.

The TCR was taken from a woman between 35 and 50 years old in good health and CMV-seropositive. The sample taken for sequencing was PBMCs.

CDR3 region: CASSPEGYEQYF. In DNA form, the CDR3 reads TGTGCCAGCTCACCGGAGGGCTACGAGCAGTACTTC. The chain recombines TRBV18 with TRBJ2-7; a possible D gene is TRBD2 (6 bases). The V and J ends lost 3 bases and 3 bases respectively, with 6 bases between them. CDR3 length equals 12 residues. Germline V gives CDR1 KGHSH, CDR2 LQKENI.